This entry concerns a single TCR beta chain. V gave up 5 bases and J gave up 0 bases, with 11 bases separating them. This CDR3 is 14 amino acids long. Germline CDR1 SGHVS, CDR2 FNYEAQ. The source of the sample is a study of control samples from healthy donors and cancer patients. The repertoire was sequenced with immunoSEQ multiplex PCR; TCRdb's copy has only in-frame clones and lacks some. The sample holds some 130,000 clones, about 95% seen once. Sequencing input: blood. V usage is TRBV7-6 and J usage is TRBJ2-7, with TRBD1 as a possible D gene (5 bases). The sequence was collected from a young man in good health. Here the CDR3 DNA reads TGTGCCAGCAGCCCACAGGAGAGCTCCTACGAGCAGTACTTC. Its protein product is CASSPQESSYEQYF.